These 10 T cell receptor beta chains share one sample of origin, sequenced in a study of immune evolution from preneoplasia to lung adenocarcinoma. Data came from immunoSEQ multiplex PCR; TCRdb stores just in-frame clones and leaves some out. The sample shows 8,800 or so clones, about 84% of them seen only once. The sequenced sample was FFPE adjacent normal lung tissue. Every receptor here comes from a person aged 70 to 80 with lung adenocarcinoma.

The V and J genes are TRBV30 and TRBJ1-3; D possibly corresponds to TRBD1 (6 bases). Trimming stripped 4 bases from V and 1 base from J, with 26 bases between. The germline V gene encodes CDR1 GTSNPN and CDR2 SVGIG (reference sequence). This CDR3 comprises 19 residues. This chain's CDR3 is CAWTLYLLPGHPSGNTIYF. The CDR3 region has the DNA TGTGCCTGGACGTTATATTTATTACCGGGACATCCTTCTGGAAACACCATATATTTT.

The chain has TRBV11-2 and TRBJ2-7; possibly TRBD2 for D (5 bases). The CDR3 extends over 15 amino acids. Between the trimmed V and J ends, which lost 1 base and 7 bases, there was a span of 17 bases. CDR1 is SGHAT and CDR2 is FQNNGV in the germline V gene. The DNA of the CDR3 is TGTGCCAGCAGCTTAGCCCCATCCGGGGTGAGTGAGCAGTACTTC. Its translation is CASSLAPSGVSEQYF.

This clone was observed once. J is TRBJ2-5 and V is TRBV18; 7 nucleotides line up with TRBD1. CDR3 size: 14 residues. CDR1 is KGHSH and CDR2 is LQKENI in the germline V gene. Losses at the gene ends were 0 bases for V and 2 bases for J; bases not matched to a gene: 0. In DNA form, the CDR3 reads TGTGCCAGCTCACCACCGGGACAGCAAGAGACCCAGTACTTC. Translation: CASSPPGQQETQYF.

The rearrangement joins TRBV27 to TRBJ2-6; 8 bases match TRBD1. The CDR3 covers 18 residues. The germline V gene encodes CDR1 MNHEY and CDR2 SMNVEV (reference sequence). J gave up 0 bases and V 5 bases, and 9 bases lay outside the gene matches. The CDR3 spells CASSHQGALGSGANVLTF. In DNA, the CDR3 is TGTGCCAGCAGTCACCAGGGGGCCCTAGGCTCTGGGGCCAACGTCCTGACTTTC.

This rearrangement joins TRBV10-3 to TRBJ2-5, with 11 bases that match TRBD1. This CDR3 region has 14 residues. CDR1 and CDR2 (germline): ENHRY, SYGVKD. Trimming removed 4 bases from V and 4 bases from J; junction bases left unmatched: 2. The CDR3 DNA is TGTGCCATCAGTGGGGGACAGGGGGGAGAGACCCAGTACTTC. Its protein is CAISGGQGGETQYF.

This chain links TRBV9 with TRBJ2-1; tentative D call: TRBD2 (5 bases). Between the trimmed V and J ends, which lost 4 bases and 0 bases, there was a span of 11 bases. CDR3 length equals 15 residues. Germline CDR1 is SGDLS and CDR2 is YYNGEE. The CDR3 loop reads CASSPLRDSYNEQFF. CDR3 bases: TGTGCCAGCAGCCCGCTCCGGGACTCCTACAATGAGCAGTTCTTC. Full variable domain (remainder filled in from reference TRBV9 and TRBJ2-1): DSGVTQTPKHLITATGQRVTLRCSPRSGDLSVYWYQQSLDQGLQFLIQYYNGEERAKGNILERFSAQQFPDLHSELNLSSLELGDSALYFCASSPLRDSYNEQFFGPGTRLTVL.

The rearrangement links TRBV28 to TRBJ1-2, with a tentative D call TRBD1 (5 bases). The CDR3 length is 15 residues. Germline values: CDR1 MDHEN, CDR2 SYDVKM. V dropped 2 bases and J dropped 5 bases, with 15 bases sitting between them. CDR3 loop: CASSLGGGRSYGYTF. The CDR3 region has the DNA TGTGCCAGCAGTTTAGGGGGTGGGAGGTCTTATGGCTACACCTTC.

The V call is TRBV5-1, the J call TRBJ2-7, with 10 bases that match TRBD2. V shed 0 bases, J shed 4 bases, and the junction held 4 bases outside the gene matches. Per the germline V gene, CDR1 is SGHRS and CDR2 is YFSETQ. This CDR3 is 15 amino acids long. The CDR3 bases are TGCGCCAGCAGCTTGGGGCTAGCGGGGGTGTACGAGCAGTACTTC. Its protein product is CASSLGLAGVYEQYF.

This chain links TRBV6-1 with TRBJ2-7; D possibly corresponds to TRBD1 (6 bases). Germline loops: CDR1 MNHNS, CDR2 SASEGT. The CDR3 extends over 14 amino acids. With 2 bases removed from V and 4 bases from J, the gap between germline ends came to 12 bases. CDR3 sequence: CASSESIRGYEQYF. Here the CDR3 DNA reads TGTGCCAGCAGTGAATCCATCAGGGGATACGAGCAGTACTTC.

This clone appeared once. The J gene is TRBJ2-3, the V gene TRBV7-9; the D is unclear. There are 15 residues in the CDR3. Germline CDR1 and CDR2: SEHNR and FQNEAQ (reference sequence). Deletions cut 2 bases from V and 2 bases from J, with 11 bases between. Written as DNA, the CDR3 is TGTGCCAGCAGCTTACAGGAAAGGAACACAGATACGCAGTATTTT. The encoded protein is CASSLQERNTDTQYF.